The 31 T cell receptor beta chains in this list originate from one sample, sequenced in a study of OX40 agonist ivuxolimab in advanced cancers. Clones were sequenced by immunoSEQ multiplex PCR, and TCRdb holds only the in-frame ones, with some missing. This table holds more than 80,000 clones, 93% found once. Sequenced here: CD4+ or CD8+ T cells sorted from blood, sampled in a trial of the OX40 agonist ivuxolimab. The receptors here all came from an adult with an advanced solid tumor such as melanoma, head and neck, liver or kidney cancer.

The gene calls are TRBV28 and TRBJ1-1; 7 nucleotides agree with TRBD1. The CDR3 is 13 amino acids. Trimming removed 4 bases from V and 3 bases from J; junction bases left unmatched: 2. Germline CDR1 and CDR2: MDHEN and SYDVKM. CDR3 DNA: TGTGCCAGCAGTTCGGGACAGCACACTGAAGCTTTCTTT. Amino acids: CASSSGQHTEAFF.

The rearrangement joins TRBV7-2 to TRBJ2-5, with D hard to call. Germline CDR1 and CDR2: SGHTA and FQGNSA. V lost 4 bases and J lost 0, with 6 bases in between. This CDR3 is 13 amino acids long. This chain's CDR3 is CASSSYYQETQYF. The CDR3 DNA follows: TGTGCCAGCAGCTCGTATTACCAAGAGACCCAGTACTTC.

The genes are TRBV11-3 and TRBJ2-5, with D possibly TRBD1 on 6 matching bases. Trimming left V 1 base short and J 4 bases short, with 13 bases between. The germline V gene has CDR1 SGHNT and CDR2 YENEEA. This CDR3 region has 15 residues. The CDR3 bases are TGTGCCAGCAGCTTAGGAGCGACAGGAGGAGAGACCCAGTACTTC. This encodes CASSLGATGGETQYF.

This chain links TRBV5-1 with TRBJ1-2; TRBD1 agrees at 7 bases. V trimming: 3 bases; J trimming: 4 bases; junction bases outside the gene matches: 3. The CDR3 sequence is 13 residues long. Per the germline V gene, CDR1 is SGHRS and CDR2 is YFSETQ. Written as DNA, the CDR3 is TGCGCCAGCAGCTGGGACAGCTTCTATGGCTACACCTTC. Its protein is CASSWDSFYGYTF.

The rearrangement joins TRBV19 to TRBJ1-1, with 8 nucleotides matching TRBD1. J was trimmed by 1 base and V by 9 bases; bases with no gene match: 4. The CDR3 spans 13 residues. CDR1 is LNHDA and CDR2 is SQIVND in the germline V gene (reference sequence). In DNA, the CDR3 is TGTGCCAGCCAGGGGGCAGCGAACACTGAAGCTTTCTTT. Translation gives CASQGAANTEAFF.

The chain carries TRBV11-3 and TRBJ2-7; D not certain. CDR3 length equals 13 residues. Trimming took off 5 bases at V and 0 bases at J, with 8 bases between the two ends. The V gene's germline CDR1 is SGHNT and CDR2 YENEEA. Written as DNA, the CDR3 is TGTGCCAGCAGCCCTCGGAACTCCTACGAGCAGTACGTC. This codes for CASSPRNSYEQYV.

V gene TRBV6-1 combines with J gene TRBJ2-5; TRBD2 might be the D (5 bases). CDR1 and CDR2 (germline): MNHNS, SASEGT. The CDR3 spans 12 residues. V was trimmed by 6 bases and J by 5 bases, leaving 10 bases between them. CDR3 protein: CASSVLGETQYF. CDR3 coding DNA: TGTGCCAGCAGCGTACTAGGTGAGACCCAGTACTTC.

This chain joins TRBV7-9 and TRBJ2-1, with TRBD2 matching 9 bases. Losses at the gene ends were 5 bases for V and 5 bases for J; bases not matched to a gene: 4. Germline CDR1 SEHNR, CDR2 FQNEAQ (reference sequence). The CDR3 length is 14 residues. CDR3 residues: CASSQRGAHNEQFF. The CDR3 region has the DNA TGTGCCAGCAGCCAGCGGGGGGCCCACAATGAGCAGTTCTTC.

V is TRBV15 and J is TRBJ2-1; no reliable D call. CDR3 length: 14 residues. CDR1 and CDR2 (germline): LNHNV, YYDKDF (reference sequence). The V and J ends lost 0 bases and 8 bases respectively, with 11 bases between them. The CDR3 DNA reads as TGTGCCACCAGCAGAGATGGAAGTAGGGATGAGCAGTTCTTC. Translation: CATSRDGSRDEQFF.

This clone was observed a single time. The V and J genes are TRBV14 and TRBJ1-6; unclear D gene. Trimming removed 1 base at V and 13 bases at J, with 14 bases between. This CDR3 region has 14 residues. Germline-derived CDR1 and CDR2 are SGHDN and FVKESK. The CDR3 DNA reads TGTGCCAGCAGCCAAGGGGGTCCCTTTCTCCCCCTCCACTTT. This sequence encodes CASSQGGPFLPLHF. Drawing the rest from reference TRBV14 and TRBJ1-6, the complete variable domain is EAGVTQFPSHSVIEKGQTVTLRCDPISGHDNLYWYRRVMGKEIKFLLHFVKESKQDESGMPNNRFLAERTGGTYSTLKVQPAELEDSGVYFCASSQGGPFLPLHFGNGTRLTVT.

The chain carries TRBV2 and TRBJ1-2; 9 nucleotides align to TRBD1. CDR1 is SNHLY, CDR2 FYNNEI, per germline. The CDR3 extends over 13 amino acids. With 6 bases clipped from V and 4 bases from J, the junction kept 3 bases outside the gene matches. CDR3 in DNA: TGTGCCAGCAGGGGACAGGGCCTCTATGGCTACACCTTC. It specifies CASRGQGLYGYTF.

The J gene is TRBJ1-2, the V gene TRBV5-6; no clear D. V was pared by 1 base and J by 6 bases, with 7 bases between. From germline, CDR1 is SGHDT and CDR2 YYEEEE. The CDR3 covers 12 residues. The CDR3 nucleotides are TGTGCCAGCAGCTTGCGGGGTAATGGCTACACCTTC. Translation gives CASSLRGNGYTF. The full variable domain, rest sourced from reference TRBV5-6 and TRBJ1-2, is DAGVTQSPTHLIKTRGQQVTLRCSPKSGHDTVSWYQQALGQGPQFIFQYYEEEERQRGNFPDRFSGHQFPNYSSELNVNALLLGDSALYLCASSLRGNGYTFGSGTRLTVV.

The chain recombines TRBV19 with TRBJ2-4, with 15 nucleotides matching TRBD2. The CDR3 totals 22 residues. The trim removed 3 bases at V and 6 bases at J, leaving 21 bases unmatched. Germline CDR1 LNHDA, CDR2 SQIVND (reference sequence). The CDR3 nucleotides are TGTGCCAGTAGTATGAAATTTGGCGGACTAGCGGGAGGGCCTACGCCGAGAAACATTCAGTACTTC. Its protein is CASSMKFGGLAGGPTPRNIQYF.

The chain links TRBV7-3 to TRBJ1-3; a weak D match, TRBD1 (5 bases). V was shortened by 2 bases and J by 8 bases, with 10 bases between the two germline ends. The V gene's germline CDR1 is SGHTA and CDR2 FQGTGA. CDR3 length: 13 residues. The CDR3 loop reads CASSLSEGYTIYF. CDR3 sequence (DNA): TGTGCCAGCAGCTTATCGGAGGGGTACACCATATATTTT.

This CDR3 is CASSLAGHWRGQPQHF. The CDR3 DNA sequence: TGTGCCAGCAGCTTGGCGGGCCACTGGAGAGGTCAGCCCCAGCATTTT. This chain connects TRBV5-6 to TRBJ1-5; no definite D call. V was clipped by 0 bases and J by 6 bases, with 16 bases between them. Germline V gene lookup returns CDR1 SGHDT and CDR2 YYEEEE. The CDR3 is 16 residues long.

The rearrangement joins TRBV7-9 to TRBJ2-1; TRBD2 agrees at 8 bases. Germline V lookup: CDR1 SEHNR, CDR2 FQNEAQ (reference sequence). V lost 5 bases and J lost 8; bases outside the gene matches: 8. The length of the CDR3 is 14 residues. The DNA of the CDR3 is TGTGCCAGCAGCATCGCGGGGGGCCAGGATGAGCAGTTCTTC. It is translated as CASSIAGGQDEQFF.

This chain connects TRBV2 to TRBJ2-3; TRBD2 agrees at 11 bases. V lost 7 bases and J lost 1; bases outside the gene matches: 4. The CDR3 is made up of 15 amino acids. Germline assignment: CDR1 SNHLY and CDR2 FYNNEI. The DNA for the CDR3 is TGTGCCAGCACCTTGACTAGCGGGGGCACAGATACGCAGTATTTT. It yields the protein CASTLTSGGTDTQYF.

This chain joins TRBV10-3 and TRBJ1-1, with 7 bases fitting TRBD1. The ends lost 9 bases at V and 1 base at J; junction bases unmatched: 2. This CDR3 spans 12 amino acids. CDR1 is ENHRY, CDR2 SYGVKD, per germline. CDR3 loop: CAMGQQNTEAFF. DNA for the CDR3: TGTGCCATGGGACAGCAGAACACTGAAGCTTTCTTT.

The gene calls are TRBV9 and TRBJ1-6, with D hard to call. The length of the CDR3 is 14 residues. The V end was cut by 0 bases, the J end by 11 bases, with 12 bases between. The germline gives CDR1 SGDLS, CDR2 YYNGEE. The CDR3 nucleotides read TGTGCCAGCAGCGTAGGTCCAACCATGCCACCCCTCCACTTT. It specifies CASSVGPTMPPLHF.

The CDR3 spells CASRDRALGYTF. The CDR3 DNA is TGTGCCAGCAGGGACAGGGCTCTTGGCTACACCTTC. The chain carries TRBV27 and TRBJ1-2; 8 bases agree with TRBD1. The CDR3 sequence is 12 residues long. The trim removed 6 bases at V and 7 bases at J, leaving 4 bases unmatched. Germline V gene data show CDR1 as MNHEY and CDR2 as SMNVEV (reference sequence).

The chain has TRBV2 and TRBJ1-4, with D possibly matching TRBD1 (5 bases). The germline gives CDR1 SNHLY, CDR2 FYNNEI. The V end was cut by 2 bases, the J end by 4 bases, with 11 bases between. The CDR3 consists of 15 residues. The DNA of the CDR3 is TGTGCCAGCAGTGAAATAGGGGAGATTAATGAAAAACTGTTTTTT. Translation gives CASSEIGEINEKLFF.

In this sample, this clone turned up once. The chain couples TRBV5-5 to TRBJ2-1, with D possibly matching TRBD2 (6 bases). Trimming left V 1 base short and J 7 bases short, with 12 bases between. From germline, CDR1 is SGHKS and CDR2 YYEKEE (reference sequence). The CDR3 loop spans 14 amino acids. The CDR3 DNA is TGTGCCAGCAGCTTGAGGCCTAGCGCAAATGAGCAGTTCTTC. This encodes CASSLRPSANEQFF.

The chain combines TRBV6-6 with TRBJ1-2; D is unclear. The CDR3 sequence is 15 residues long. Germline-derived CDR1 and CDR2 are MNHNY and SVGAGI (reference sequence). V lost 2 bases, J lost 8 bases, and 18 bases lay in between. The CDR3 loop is CASSYRREGGEGYTF. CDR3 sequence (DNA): TGTGCCAGCAGTTACCGGAGGGAGGGAGGAGAAGGCTACACCTTC.

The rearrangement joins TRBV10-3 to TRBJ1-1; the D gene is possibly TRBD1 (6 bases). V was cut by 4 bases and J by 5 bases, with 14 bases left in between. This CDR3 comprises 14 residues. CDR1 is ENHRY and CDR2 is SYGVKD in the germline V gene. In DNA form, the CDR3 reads TGTGCCATCAGTGGTAGGGGGAGGGAAACTGAAGCTTTCTTT. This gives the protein CAISGRGRETEAFF.

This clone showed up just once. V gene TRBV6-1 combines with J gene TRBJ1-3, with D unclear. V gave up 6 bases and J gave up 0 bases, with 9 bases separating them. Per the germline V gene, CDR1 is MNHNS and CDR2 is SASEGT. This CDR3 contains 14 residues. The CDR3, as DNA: TGTGCCAGCAGCCAAGGGTCCTCTGGAAACACCATATATTTT. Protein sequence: CASSQGSSGNTIYF.

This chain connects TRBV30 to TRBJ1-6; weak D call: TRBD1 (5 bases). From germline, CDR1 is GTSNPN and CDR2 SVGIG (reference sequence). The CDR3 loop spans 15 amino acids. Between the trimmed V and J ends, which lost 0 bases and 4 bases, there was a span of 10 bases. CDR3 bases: TGTGCCTGGAGTGTAGTCAGGGATTATAATTCACCCCTCCACTTT. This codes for CAWSVVRDYNSPLHF.

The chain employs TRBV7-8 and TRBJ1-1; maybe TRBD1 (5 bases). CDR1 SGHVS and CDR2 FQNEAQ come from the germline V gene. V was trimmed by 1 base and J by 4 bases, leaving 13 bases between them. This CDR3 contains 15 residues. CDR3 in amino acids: CASSLVSQGTTEAFF. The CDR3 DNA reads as TGTGCCAGCAGCTTAGTCTCGCAGGGAACCACTGAAGCTTTCTTT.

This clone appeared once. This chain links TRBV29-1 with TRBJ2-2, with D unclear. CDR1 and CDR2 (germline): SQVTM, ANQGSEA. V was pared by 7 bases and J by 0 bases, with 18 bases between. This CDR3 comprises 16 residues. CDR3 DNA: TGCAGCGCCGCTCCCCGTTTGGTGACGAACACCGGGGAGCTGTTTTTT. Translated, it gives CSAAPRLVTNTGELFF.

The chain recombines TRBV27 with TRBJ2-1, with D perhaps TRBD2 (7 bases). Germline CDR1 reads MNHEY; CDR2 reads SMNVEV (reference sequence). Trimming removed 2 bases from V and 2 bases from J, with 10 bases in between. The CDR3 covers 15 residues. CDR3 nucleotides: TGTGCCAGCAGTTTAGCGGGGGCCACCTACAATGAGCAGTTCTTC. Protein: CASSLAGATYNEQFF.

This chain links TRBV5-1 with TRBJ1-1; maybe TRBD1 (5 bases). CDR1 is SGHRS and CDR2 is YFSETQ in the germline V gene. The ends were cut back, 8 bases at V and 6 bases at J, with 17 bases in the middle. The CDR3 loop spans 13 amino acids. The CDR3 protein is CASSRGGYAEAFF. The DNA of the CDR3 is TGCGCCAGTTCCCGGGGGGGATACGCTGAAGCTTTCTTT.

The DNA for the CDR3 is TGTGCCAGCAGCGACACAGGGAGGGAATTTGAAAAACTGTTTTTT. Its protein is CASSDTGREFEKLFF. The chain couples TRBV2 to TRBJ1-4; maybe TRBD1 (6 bases). Germline V lookup: CDR1 SNHLY, CDR2 FYNNEI. The CDR3 has 15 amino acids. V was pared by 6 bases and J by 7 bases, with 18 bases between. Together with reference TRBV2 and TRBJ1-4, the CDR3 gives the full variable domain: EPEVTQTPSHQVTQMGQEVILRCVPISNHLYFYWYRQILGQKVEFLVSFYNNEISEKSEIFDDQFSVERPDGSNFTLKIRSTKLEDSAMYFCASSDTGREFEKLFFGSGTQLSVL.